Following are 26 T cell receptor beta chains from one sample sequenced in a study of shared clonotypes between healthy human individuals. The repertoire was sequenced with immunoSEQ multiplex PCR; TCRdb's copy has only in-frame clones and lacks some. Counted here are about 2.1 million clones, more than 85% occurring once; the ten biggest clones make up under 2%. CD45RO-negative, CCR7-selected cells formed the naive CD8 fraction, which excluded terminally differentiated effector memory CD45RA+ cells. Sample: naive CD8+ T cells from PBMCs. These receptor sequences come from a man between 18 and 35 years old in good health. Some clones in this sample may be carry-over from other donors' samples.

This chain uses TRBV11-2 with TRBJ2-7; D gene uncertain. The CDR3 extends over 15 amino acids. Trimming took 1 base from V and 5 from J, leaving 15 bases between them. Germline V gives CDR1 SGHAT, CDR2 FQNNGV. In nucleotides, the CDR3 is TGTGCCAGCAGCTTAGGGGCCACCGCAGGAGACGAGCAGTACTTC. Encoded protein: CASSLGATAGDEQYF.

In regard to this clone: Different DNA sequences within this sample yield the same CDR3. The chain joins TRBV9 to TRBJ2-1; 8 nucleotides line up with TRBD2. CDR1 is SGDLS, CDR2 YYNGEE, per germline. The CDR3 runs 15 residues. Trimming took 2 bases from V and 4 from J; bases not matched to a gene: 5. CDR3: CASSVAGGRYNEQFF. The CDR3 bases are TGTGCCAGCAGCGTGGCAGGCGGGAGGTACAATGAGCAGTTCTTC.

The chain has TRBV4-1 and TRBJ2-7, with 13 bases fitting TRBD2. Germline V gene lookup returns CDR1 MGHRA and CDR2 YSYEKL. V lost 8 bases, J lost 5 bases, and 9 bases stayed unmatched. This CDR3 comprises 15 residues. The CDR3 DNA reads as TGCGCCAGCTCTCGACTAGCGGGAGGAGTCGACGAGCAGTACTTC. It translates to CASSRLAGGVDEQYF.

The V and J genes are TRBV28 and TRBJ2-1; D gene uncertain. Per germline, CDR1 MDHEN and CDR2 SYDVKM. The CDR3 is 11 amino acids. The V end was cut by 5 bases, the J end by 5 bases, with 4 bases between. DNA for the CDR3: TGTGCCAGCAGTGATCACAATGAGCAGTTCTTC. This codes for CASSDHNEQFF. The variable domain in full, completed from reference TRBV28 and TRBJ2-1, reads DVKVTQSSRYLVKRTGEKVFLECVQDMDHENMFWYRQDPGLGLRLIYFSYDVKMKEKGDIPEGYSVSREKKERFSLILESASTNQTSMYLCASSDHNEQFFGPGTRLTVL.

This chain joins TRBV5-8 and TRBJ1-1, with D uncertain. The CDR3 is made up of 16 amino acids. Looked up from germline, CDR1 is SGHTS and CDR2 is YDEGEE. Deletions cut 2 bases from V and 1 base from J, with 15 bases between. CDR3 bases: TGTGCCAGCAGCTTAAGATCCCCTACCAAGAACACTGAAGCTTTCTTT. Encoded protein: CASSLRSPTKNTEAFF.

The gene calls are TRBV7-9 and TRBJ2-2; tentatively, D is TRBD2 (5 bases). CDR1 SEHNR and CDR2 FQNEAQ come from the germline V gene (reference sequence). This CDR3 region has 15 residues. V lost 3 bases and J lost 3, with 11 bases in between. The CDR3 DNA sequence: TGTGCCAGCAGCTTGGGAGAGATAGACACCGGGGAGCTGTTTTTT. This codes for CASSLGEIDTGELFF.

DNA for the CDR3: TGTGCCAGCCAATCCGGGACGGGATTTAACACCGGGGAGCTGTTTTTT. It codes for CASQSGTGFNTGELFF. This chain joins TRBV19 and TRBJ2-2; either TRBD1 or TRBD2 may fit D (5 bases each). V lost 9 bases and J 2 bases, leaving 19 bases between the germline ends. CDR3 length: 16 residues. Germline V gene lookup returns CDR1 LNHDA and CDR2 SQIVND (reference sequence).

The chain combines TRBV15 with TRBJ2-2; D is perhaps TRBD2 (5 bases). Trimming removed 7 bases from V and 0 bases from J, with 15 bases in between. This CDR3 is 16 amino acids long. CDR1 is LNHNV, CDR2 YYDKDF, per germline (reference sequence). Here the CDR3 reads CATNPDGGSNTGELFF. The CDR3 nucleotides read TGTGCCACCAACCCAGACGGAGGTTCGAACACCGGGGAGCTGTTTTTT. Using reference TRBV15 and TRBJ2-2 for the parts outside the CDR3, the full variable domain is DAMVIQNPRYQVTQFGKPVTLSCSQTLNHNVMYWYQQKSSQAPKLLFHYYDKDFNNEADTPDNFQSRRPNTSFCFLDIRSPGLGDTAMYLCATNPDGGSNTGELFFGEGSRLTVL.

This clone was seen a single time. The chain links TRBV7-8 to TRBJ2-3, with 9 bases lining up with TRBD2. Germline-derived CDR1 and CDR2 are SGHVS and FQNEAQ. J gave up 3 bases and V 7 bases, and 8 bases lay outside the gene matches. The CDR3 is made up of 15 amino acids. CDR3: CASILAGRRTDTQYF. For the CDR3, the DNA is TGTGCCAGCATCCTAGCGGGAAGGAGGACAGATACGCAGTATTTT. The full variable domain, rest sourced from reference TRBV7-8 and TRBJ2-3, is GAGVSQSPRYKVAKRGQDVALRCDPISGHVSLFWYQQALGQGPEFLTYFQNEAQLDKSGLPSDRFFAERPEGSVSTLKIQRTQQEDSAVYLCASILAGRRTDTQYFGPGTRLTVL.

The chain employs TRBV28 and TRBJ2-7; no clear D gene. This CDR3 has 15 residues. CDR1 and CDR2 from the germline V gene are MDHEN and SYDVKM. Trimming shortened V by 3 bases and J by 0 bases, and 12 bases separated the two germline ends. The CDR3 nucleotides are TGTGCCAGCAGTTTCGTGCGAGCCGCCTCCTACGAGCAGTACTTC. Translating it yields CASSFVRAASYEQYF.

This chain uses TRBV19 with TRBJ2-7; no clear D. Germline V gives CDR1 LNHDA, CDR2 SQIVND (reference sequence). This CDR3 is built from 15 residues. V was clipped by 6 bases and J by 5 bases, with 20 bases between them. The CDR3 loop is CASSAAWANLDEQYF. The CDR3 nucleotides are TGTGCCAGTAGCGCGGCGTGGGCTAACCTGGACGAGCAGTACTTC.

The chain recombines TRBV19 with TRBJ2-1, with 9 bases matching TRBD1. The trim removed 10 bases at V and 5 bases at J, leaving 9 bases unmatched. There are 14 residues in the CDR3. Germline CDR1 and CDR2: LNHDA and SQIVND (reference sequence). CDR3 sequence (DNA): TGTGCCACTTGTAGGACAGGGGCGAACAATGAGCAGTTCTTC. Encoded protein: CATCRTGANNEQFF.

V usage is TRBV27 and J usage is TRBJ2-7, with D possibly TRBD1 on 5 matching bases. CDR1 is MNHEY, CDR2 SMNVEV, per germline (reference sequence). The CDR3 is 13 residues long. V lost 3 bases and J 4 bases, leaving 10 bases between the germline ends. The CDR3 DNA is TGTGCCAGCAGTTTCAGGGTTGGGTACGAGCAGTACTTC. This sequence encodes CASSFRVGYEQYF.

The chain couples TRBV5-1 to TRBJ2-7; D might be TRBD1 or TRBD2, each matching 5 bases. The CDR3 has 16 amino acids. V gave up 0 bases and J gave up 2 bases, with 15 bases separating them. Per the germline V gene, CDR1 is SGHRS and CDR2 is YFSETQ. The DNA of the CDR3 is TGCGCCAGCAGCTTGGCCAGTTGGGACCGAGCCTACGAGCAGTACTTC. The encoded protein is CASSLASWDRAYEQYF.

This clone was seen a single time. The chain's CDR3 is CASSTPRPRDRGGEQYF. For the CDR3, the DNA is TGTGCCAGCAGTACACCCCGCCCCCGGGACAGGGGCGGCGAGCAGTACTTC. This rearrangement joins TRBV27 to TRBJ2-7; 10 nucleotides match TRBD1. The CDR3 spans 17 residues. Unmatched junction bases numbered 16, after V lost 5 bases and J lost 6 bases. CDR1 is MNHEY, CDR2 SMNVEV, per germline (reference sequence).

The chain has TRBV10-3 and TRBJ2-1; a possible D gene is TRBD2 (5 bases). The CDR3 has 14 amino acids. Deletions cut 7 bases from V and 7 bases from J, with 17 bases between. Germline V gives CDR1 ENHRY, CDR2 SYGVKD. This CDR3 reads CAINEGGRGNEQFF. In DNA form, the CDR3 reads TGTGCCATCAACGAAGGCGGTCGAGGGAATGAGCAGTTCTTC.

The V gene is TRBV6-6, the J gene TRBJ1-4; possibly TRBD1 for D (6 bases). V was shortened by 4 bases and J by 2 bases, with 14 bases between the two germline ends. This CDR3 spans 16 amino acids. Germline V gives CDR1 MNHNY, CDR2 SVGAGI (reference sequence). The CDR3 spells CASSSRGAGTNEKLFF. The CDR3 bases are TGTGCCAGCAGTTCTCGGGGGGCGGGCACTAATGAAAAACTGTTTTTT.

This chain connects TRBV7-9 to TRBJ2-1, with D uncertain. The CDR3 is 15 residues long. The germline V gene encodes CDR1 SEHNR and CDR2 FQNEAQ (reference sequence). The V end lost 4 bases, the J end lost 10 bases, and 20 bases lay between the germline ends. CDR3 nucleotides: TGTGCCAGCAGCTATAGTTCGCTAAAGGACCGGGAGCAGTTCTTC. Its translation is CASSYSSLKDREQFF.

The rearrangement joins TRBV10-2 to TRBJ1-2; tentatively, D is TRBD1 (5 bases). This CDR3 is 11 amino acids long. Trimming took off 4 bases at V and 7 bases at J, with 7 bases between the two ends. The germline CDR1 and CDR2 sequences are WSHSY and SAAADI. The CDR3 here is CASSAGFGYTF. The CDR3 bases are TGCGCCAGCAGTGCAGGGTTTGGCTACACCTTC.

The chain carries TRBV5-1 and TRBJ2-1; D unclear. Germline V gene lookup returns CDR1 SGHRS and CDR2 YFSETQ. This CDR3 is 13 amino acids long. V shed 2 bases and J shed 8 bases, with 11 bases lying between them. CDR3 sequence (DNA): TGCGCCAGCAGCTTCTACTTAGCTGATGAGCAGTTCTTC. Translated: CASSFYLADEQFF.

The chain couples TRBV6-5 to TRBJ2-7; TRBD2 matches 8 bases. The V gene end was trimmed by 5 bases and the J gene end by 5 bases; junction bases not matched to a gene: 11. CDR1 is MNHEY and CDR2 is SVGAGI in the germline V gene. This CDR3 region has 15 residues. CDR3 sequence: CASSIGRVAVHEQYF. The CDR3 coding sequence is TGTGCCAGCAGTATCGGGAGGGTGGCAGTCCACGAGCAGTACTTC.

This chain uses TRBV28 with TRBJ2-7; D possibly corresponds to TRBD2 (6 bases). The V gene lost 7 bases and the J gene lost 6 bases, with 19 bases spanning the gap. Germline V CDR1 and CDR2: MDHEN, SYDVKM. The CDR3 totals 14 residues. The CDR3 nucleotides read TGTGCCAGCATTATGGGGGGTTGGGATGTCGAGCAGTACTTC. This encodes CASIMGGWDVEQYF. The full variable domain, its missing parts supplied by reference TRBV28 and TRBJ2-7, is DVKVTQSSRYLVKRTGEKVFLECVQDMDHENMFWYRQDPGLGLRLIYFSYDVKMKEKGDIPEGYSVSREKKERFSLILESASTNQTSMYLCASIMGGWDVEQYFGPGTRLTVT.

This sequence joins TRBV7-9 and TRBJ1-2; D perhaps matches TRBD1 (6 bases). The germline V gene has CDR1 SEHNR and CDR2 FQNEAQ (reference sequence). The CDR3 totals 15 residues. V lost 5 bases and J lost 7, with 20 bases in between. This chain's CDR3 is CASSHAPGALGGYTF. In DNA form, the CDR3 reads TGTGCCAGCAGCCACGCGCCGGGGGCGCTGGGTGGCTACACCTTC.

The rearrangement links TRBV7-9 to TRBJ2-1; tentatively, D is TRBD1 (6 bases). The CDR3 consists of 17 residues. CDR1 and CDR2 from the germline V gene are SEHNR and FQNEAQ (reference sequence). The V end lost 5 bases, the J end lost 0 bases, and 17 bases lay between the germline ends. This CDR3 is CASSPPDSISSYNEQFF. The CDR3 DNA is TGTGCCAGCAGCCCCCCGGACAGTATCAGCTCCTACAATGAGCAGTTCTTC.

This sequence joins TRBV25-1 and TRBJ1-4; no reliable D call. CDR3 length equals 13 residues. Between the trimmed V and J ends, which lost 2 bases and 6 bases, there was a span of 7 bases. Germline V gives CDR1 MGHDK, CDR2 SYGVNS. As DNA, the CDR3 is TGTGCCAGCAGTGAAGTCCGAGATGAAAAACTGTTTTTT. Its translation is CASSEVRDEKLFF.

This clone was detected only once. This rearrangement joins TRBV28 to TRBJ2-7, with a weak D call TRBD1 (5 bases). The CDR3 runs to 14 residues. CDR1 MDHEN and CDR2 SYDVKM come from the germline V gene. V lost 3 bases, J lost 5 bases, and 14 bases lay in between. In nucleotides, the CDR3 is TGTGCCAGCAGTTTCGTATCTCAGGGCCACGAGCAGTACTTC. Translating gives CASSFVSQGHEQYF.